Each of the 8 T cell receptor beta chains below was sequenced from the same sample in a study of blood T cell repertoires in COVID-19 (dated by TCRdb to the early 2020s). Library creation used the immunoSEQ multiplex PCR assay. The table comes from immuneACCESS by way of TCRdb, which keeps in-frame sequences with V and J called. Part of the clones is missing from these tables; in studies checked, under half for an unresolved V gene and the rest for unknown reasons. Counted in this sample were roughly 150,000 clones; approximately 91% of them appeared once. Approximately 4.6% of the sample rests with the top ten. Specimen: peripheral blood. These receptors all stem from a man aged 18 to 30 with COVID-19, enrolled during active disease.

V usage is TRBV4-3 and J usage is TRBJ2-7; no firm D call. The V gene lost 1 base and the J gene lost 3 bases, with 13 bases spanning the gap. The CDR3 runs 15 residues. CDR1 is LGHNA, CDR2 YSLEER, per germline. The CDR3 DNA reads TGCGCCAGCAGCCAAGGTGTGCGTTTGAGCTACGAGCAGTACTTC. Its protein product is CASSQGVRLSYEQYF.

This chain uses TRBV15 with TRBJ2-3; D not resolved. CDR1 is LNHNV, CDR2 YYDKDF, per germline (reference sequence). CDR3 length equals 15 residues. The germline V and J ends were trimmed by 3 bases and 0 bases, with 10 bases remaining between them. CDR3 coding DNA: TGTGCCACCAGCAGGGGCAGCCCTAGCACAGATACGCAGTATTTT. This translates into CATSRGSPSTDTQYF. Filled out from reference TRBV15 and TRBJ2-3, the complete variable domain reads DAMVIQNPRYQVTQFGKPVTLSCSQTLNHNVMYWYQQKSSQAPKLLFHYYDKDFNNEADTPDNFQSRRPNTSFCFLDIRSPGLGDTAMYLCATSRGSPSTDTQYFGPGTRLTVL.

The rearrangement links TRBV30 to TRBJ2-3; tentative D call: TRBD2 (5 bases). The CDR3 consists of 14 residues. Germline V gene data show CDR1 as GTSNPN and CDR2 as SVGIG (reference sequence). V dropped 1 base and J dropped 4 bases, with 12 bases sitting between them. CDR3 DNA sequence: TGTGCCTGGAGTGCCGGAGGCGGGCCAGATACGCAGTATTTT. Its protein product is CAWSAGGGPDTQYF.

The chain employs TRBV5-1 and TRBJ1-3; 7 nucleotides line up with TRBD1. The CDR3 contains 15 residues. Per the germline V gene, CDR1 is SGHRS and CDR2 is YFSETQ. After removal of 4 bases from V and 0 bases from J, the junction contained 4 bases not matched to a gene. The CDR3 protein is CASSRGQSSGNTIYF. CDR3 nucleotides: TGCGCCAGCAGCAGGGGACAGAGCTCTGGAAACACCATATATTTT.

The genes are TRBV28 and TRBJ2-7, with D maybe TRBD1 (5 bases). Trimming took off 10 bases at V and 2 bases at J, with 24 bases between the two ends. The CDR3 runs 16 residues. The germline V gene encodes CDR1 MDHEN and CDR2 SYDVKM. CDR3 region: CATTGAPHASAYEQYF. CDR3 DNA sequence: TGTGCCACCACTGGGGCGCCTCATGCTTCGGCCTACGAGCAGTACTTC.

The V call is TRBV5-5, the J call TRBJ1-2; 7 nucleotides line up with TRBD1. The V segment lost 6 bases and the J segment 0 bases; nucleotides outside the gene matches: 5. The CDR3 is made up of 14 amino acids. In germline, CDR1 is SGHKS, CDR2 YYEKEE (reference sequence). In DNA, the CDR3 is TGTGCCAGCACCCGACAGGGAGCTAACTATGGCTACACCTTC. Its protein is CASTRQGANYGYTF. Combining the CDR3 with reference TRBV5-5 and TRBJ1-2 gives the whole variable domain DAGVTQSPTHLIKTRGQQVTLRCSPISGHKSVSWYQQVLGQGPQFIFQYYEKEERGRGNFPDRFSARQFPNYSSELNVNALLLGDSALYLCASTRQGANYGYTFGSGTRLTVV.

This clone showed up just once. This chain links TRBV28 with TRBJ1-5; weak D call: TRBD1 (5 bases). In germline, CDR1 is MDHEN, CDR2 SYDVKM. V was clipped by 8 bases and J by 3 bases, with 8 bases between them. CDR3 length: 12 amino acids. The CDR3 region has the DNA TGTGCCAGCCTGGACAACAATCAGCCCCAGCATTTT. This sequence encodes CASLDNNQPQHF.

This rearrangement joins TRBV29-1 to TRBJ1-3; D is unresolved. Germline-derived CDR1 and CDR2 are SQVTM and ANQGSEA. CDR3 length: 13 residues. Trimming shortened V by 4 bases and J by 0 bases, and 7 bases separated the two germline ends. The CDR3 is CSVGGSSGNTIYF. CDR3 nucleotide sequence: TGCAGCGTTGGTGGCAGCTCTGGAAACACCATATATTTT.